The following is a T cell receptor beta chain sequence with its context. This specimen comes from a study of cytomegalovirus exposure and HLA in healthy donors. V lost 3 bases, J lost 3 bases, and 8 bases lay in between. Germline V gives CDR1 LNHDA, CDR2 SQIVND (reference sequence). This CDR3 contains 14 residues. The PCR was carried out with 60 Vbeta primers and 13 Jbeta primers. The assay was immunoSEQ multiplex PCR, and TCRdb's table has in-frame clones only and misses some. The sample comprises under 200,000 clones, approximately 77% of which are singletons, and roughly 7.3% rests with the top ten.

The source material was PBMCs. The TCR was taken from a male donor in good health and CMV-seropositive. The chain carries TRBV19 and TRBJ1-4; maybe TRBD1 (5 bases). CDR3 coding DNA: TGTGCCAGTAGTATCTCGGGGGCTAATGAAAAACTGTTTTTT. Translation gives CASSISGANEKLFF.